These 14 T cell receptor beta chains were sequenced from one sample in a study of PD-L1 blockade in urothelial cancer (dated by TCRdb to about 2017). Libraries were built with the immunoSEQ multiplex PCR assay. The table was pulled from immuneACCESS by TCRdb, which kept in-frame rearrangements only. Such tables lose some clones; where checked, under half of the loss comes from unresolved V genes, and the rest has no known cause. The sample table contains 40,000 to 55,000 clones; only one count was recorded for roughly 86% of them. Jointly, the top ten make up approximately 21% of the sample. In light of the paper, this sample's time point label describes: pretreatment peripheral blood. The source material was PBMCs, sampled around atezolizumab (anti-PD-L1) treatment. These receptors were collected from a man in his sixties with urothelial cancer.

The chain is built from TRBV5-4 and TRBJ2-7; tentative D call: TRBD2 (6 bases). CDR3 length: 15 amino acids. CDR1 is SGHNT, CDR2 YYREEE, per germline (reference sequence). The V gene lost 4 bases and the J gene lost 5 bases, with 19 bases spanning the gap. The CDR3 DNA follows: TGTGCCAGCAGCCCGGGACTGCGGACGGCGAACGAGCAGTACTTC. It encodes CASSPGLRTANEQYF.

The J gene is TRBJ2-4, the V gene TRBV27; D perhaps matches TRBD1 (5 bases). The CDR3 runs to 16 residues. V was shortened by 5 bases and J by 2 bases, with 16 bases between the two germline ends. The germline V gene encodes CDR1 MNHEY and CDR2 SMNVEV (reference sequence). The CDR3 loop reads CASSLLGQGTKNIQYF. DNA for the CDR3: TGTGCCAGCAGTCTCCTGGGCCAGGGAACCAAAAACATTCAGTACTTC.

The gene calls are TRBV6-6 and TRBJ2-3; 11 nucleotides align to TRBD2. The CDR3 has 15 residues. CDR1 and CDR2 from the germline V gene are MNHNY and SVGAGI (reference sequence). With V trimmed by 6 bases and J by 0 bases, 2 bases remained unmatched. CDR3 sequence reads: CASRTSGESTDTQYF. In DNA, the CDR3 is TGTGCCAGCAGGACTAGCGGGGAGAGCACAGATACGCAGTATTTT.

J is TRBJ1-2 and V is TRBV7-2; 7 nucleotides align to TRBD1. V lost 5 bases to trimming and J lost 7 bases; unmatched junction nucleotides: 13. This CDR3 region has 15 residues. Germline V lookup: CDR1 SGHTA, CDR2 FQGNSA. CDR3 sequence reads: CASSLSTGAWGGYTF. DNA of the CDR3: TGTGCCAGCAGCCTTTCAACAGGGGCCTGGGGTGGCTACACCTTC.

This chain connects TRBV9 to TRBJ1-3, with no clear D. In germline, CDR1 is SGDLS, CDR2 YYNGEE. The length of the CDR3 is 14 residues. Trimming pared 0 bases from V and 3 bases from J, leaving 7 bases between. The CDR3 sequence is CASSVESIGNTIYF. The CDR3 region has the DNA TGTGCCAGCAGCGTAGAGAGTATTGGAAACACCATATATTTT.

The J gene is TRBJ2-7, the V gene TRBV6-5, with 7 bases matching TRBD2. CDR3 length: 15 residues. With 5 bases clipped from V and 0 bases from J, the junction kept 7 bases outside the gene matches. Germline CDR1 MNHEY, CDR2 SVGAGI. The CDR3 loop is CASSPSGKSSYEQYF. The DNA for the CDR3 is TGTGCCAGCAGTCCGAGCGGGAAAAGCTCCTACGAGCAGTACTTC.

The V gene is TRBV7-2, the J gene TRBJ2-2; 7 bases line up with TRBD1. The ends lost 0 bases at V and 2 bases at J; junction bases unmatched: 9. Per germline, CDR1 SGHTA and CDR2 FQGNSA. There are 18 residues in the CDR3. The CDR3 spells CASSLARGRIENTGELFF. CDR3 DNA sequence: TGTGCCAGCAGCTTAGCGAGGGGGCGCATCGAAAACACCGGGGAGCTGTTTTTT.

V is TRBV7-2 and J is TRBJ2-5, with D possibly matching TRBD1 (5 bases). The CDR3 has 13 amino acids. Trimming cost V 3 bases and J 3 bases, with 8 bases left between them. Germline CDR1 is SGHTA and CDR2 is FQGNSA. The CDR3 nucleotides are TGTGCCAGCAGCTTCGACAGCAAAGAGACCCAGTACTTC. Translating gives CASSFDSKETQYF.

The chain joins TRBV28 to TRBJ1-2, with D maybe TRBD1 (5 bases). Germline lookup yields CDR1 MDHEN and CDR2 SYDVKM. V shed 3 bases and J shed 0 bases, with 8 bases lying between them. The CDR3 is 14 amino acids. The CDR3 coding sequence is TGTGCCAGCAGTTTGGGGCGAGCTAACTATGGCTACACCTTC. Encoded protein: CASSLGRANYGYTF.

This chain links TRBV5-5 with TRBJ2-7, with D possibly TRBD1 on 6 matching bases. The germline V and J ends were trimmed by 4 bases and 6 bases, with 14 bases remaining between them. In germline, CDR1 is SGHKS, CDR2 YYEKEE (reference sequence). CDR3 length: 13 residues. This CDR3 is CASSLQGFLEQYF. CDR3 sequence (DNA): TGTGCCAGCAGCCTACAGGGTTTCCTCGAGCAGTACTTC.

This clone has just one count. The gene calls are TRBV30 and TRBJ1-2; D call uncertain. Germline V gives CDR1 GTSNPN, CDR2 SVGIG (reference sequence). V was pared by 2 bases and J by 8 bases, with 12 bases between. The CDR3 runs to 12 residues. The CDR3 nucleotides are TGTGCCTGGAGTCCCGCCCGGGTGGGCTACACCTTC. Its translation: CAWSPARVGYTF.

Here the CDR3 reads CASSLQGNTEAFF. The CDR3 DNA reads TGCGCCAGCAGCCTCCAGGGGAACACTGAAGCTTTCTTT. V usage is TRBV4-3 and J usage is TRBJ1-1, with TRBD1 as a possible D gene (5 bases). V lost 4 bases and J 1 base, leaving 7 bases between the germline ends. Per germline, CDR1 LGHNA and CDR2 YSLEER. This CDR3 has 13 residues.

The rearrangement joins TRBV2 to TRBJ1-1, with 7 bases lining up with TRBD1. CDR1 is SNHLY, CDR2 FYNNEI, per germline. The CDR3 is made up of 14 amino acids. Trimming removed 3 bases from V and 5 bases from J; junction bases left unmatched: 6. The CDR3 sequence: CASSDAGGWTEAFF. The CDR3 bases are TGTGCCAGCAGTGATGCAGGGGGTTGGACTGAAGCTTTCTTT.

This chain joins TRBV11-3 and TRBJ2-1; D not resolved. The V end lost 2 bases, the J end lost 7 bases, and 9 bases lay between the germline ends. The CDR3 has 13 residues. Germline lookup yields CDR1 SGHNT and CDR2 YENEEA. The CDR3 DNA reads TGTGCCAGCAGCTTAACTTTGTCTAATGAGCAGTTCTTC. Its translation: CASSLTLSNEQFF.